This TCR beta chain was retrieved from a study of cytomegalovirus exposure and HLA in healthy donors (dated by TCRdb to about 2017). Regarding the research as a whole: An earlier analysis of several hundred of the donors reported roughly 300 Gb of sequence data and 95 million to 120 million unique TCR beta sequences obtained from about 170 million T cells. A separate validation cohort of roughly 130 different subjects was used in addition to the roughly 640-subject first cohort. Because of strong linkage in the cohort, five DR-DQ haplotypes were treated as single units for association and clustering. The study profiled the T cell repertoires of fewer than 850 subjects by immunosequencing and related them to cytomegalovirus serostatus. The study combined high-throughput TCR immunosequencing, statistical association of individual TCRs with disease status, and machine learning to predict cytomegalovirus infection status. The number of donors typed differed by locus, with 629-630 for A, B, C, DRB1 and DQB1, 522 for DQA1, 606 for DPA1, and over 400 for DPB1. The study aimed to test whether cataloging public T cell receptors could reveal signatures of past pathogen exposure. In an earlier analysis of roughly 600 of the donors, high-throughput TCR beta sequencing was used to judge whether each TCR beta V gene segment behaved as functional or pseudogenic. Across roughly 420 genotyped donors of the cohort, an average of about 200,000 unique TCR beta nucleotide sequences per donor were sequenced, and roughly a sixth of those sequences were non-productive. A later genetic analysis took genome-wide SNP genotypes for about 65% of the 666 donors and used that subset as a discovery cohort. Both class I and class II loci were covered by HLA typing, at four-digit resolution. Of the 350 to 450 genotyped donors, 65% to 90% were placed in the genetic ancestry cluster associated with self-reported Caucasian donors. In a later analysis, previously published TCR beta repertoires from more than 500 donors were re-analyzed and high-resolution HLA genotyping was added so that TCR occurrence patterns could be studied. Every discovery cohort repertoire had been produced on one sequencing platform. Rather than drawing on any new phenotypic data, the later analysis identified candidate immune exposures from TCR beta sequences and the way those sequences occurred across donors. Alongside the repertoire data, information on donor age, sex, ethnicity and CMV serostatus was compiled. An early release that covered about 640 HLA-typed donors contained 300 to 350 gigabases of sequencing data and 75 million to 100 million unique TCR sequences. On the study overall, not on this receptor specifically: At a false discovery rate of 0.05, a later analysis linked under 20,000 TCR beta sequences to specific HLA alleles. It was suggested by the authors that the approach could potentially be generalized to other disease states and immunological phenotypes. In vitro tests confirmed that a few of the cytomegalovirus-associated TCR beta chains recognize cytomegalovirus antigens. Some IMGT-functional V segments, including TRBV6-2 and TRBV6-3, could not be distinguished by the 87-base-pair reads and were therefore excluded. A later genetic analysis reported fewer N-insertions in productive TCRs among donors in an Asian-associated ancestry cluster than the roughly 720-donor mean. The study listed 170 or so TCR beta chains as associated with cytomegalovirus. HLA typing was unavailable for some donors at each locus, so association tests used only the typed subset. Correlated functional status among segregating V segments might reflect linkage disequilibrium, but an unknown experimental factor could not be ruled out. In a later analysis, several top co-occurrence clusters were reported to appear linked to parvovirus B19, influenza, CMV and Epstein-Barr virus. In an earlier analysis of fewer than 700 of the donors, most TCR beta V segments appeared in productive rearrangements about 87% or about 30% of the time, broadly matching IMGT annotations. Most CMV-associated TCR beta chains appeared to be HLA-restricted in a later analysis, and the HLA associations seemed to be driven largely by CMV exposure. In a later analysis, the rate of TCR association differed among HLA loci, with DRB1 alleles having the most associated TCRs and HLA-C alleles having the fewest. Most TCR sequences were observed very rarely across donors, whereas some public TCRs were present in many individuals. A later genetic analysis associated a missense DCLRE1C variant with V-gene and J-gene trimming of TCR beta chains, and an independent cohort replicated the association. CMV serostatus was the only immune exposure information available for the cohort. Strong co-occurrence of HLA alleles, especially DR and DQ, made assigning TCR associations to individual alleles difficult. Compared with equally common non-associated chains, HLA-associated TCR beta chains in a later analysis were more clonally expanded and had lower generation probabilities. A cluster of highly shared sequence variants was judged likely to be a technical artifact of the sequencing pipeline. The cohort was sequenced for TCR beta chains only, and without alpha or paired-chain data the features that could be detected were limited. A further reported finding was that TCR beta sequences accurately predicted the HLA-A and HLA-B alleles for most subjects in the first cohort. The presence/absence analyses assumed that sequencing depth was roughly uniform across donors, and that assumption may not be true. Because counts were too low, around 18 rarely observed V segments, including chromosome 9 orphons, were left out of the earlier analysis of 587 of the donors. Cytomegalovirus status was reported to be diagnosed by the classifier with high specificity and sensitivity in both the original and validation cohorts.

The library was generated by the immunoSEQ multiplex PCR assay. A mixture of 60 forward primers for TCR Vbeta segments and 13 reverse primers for TCR Jbeta segments was used in the multiplex PCR. Amplification of the CDR3 region of rearranged TCR beta genes was performed with a multiplex PCR assay on genomic DNA. The amplified TCR beta libraries were sequenced on the Illumina HiSeq System as 87-base-pair reads. For the original study's pipeline: Across the 700 or so repertoires, a later analysis counted roughly 84 million unique TCR beta chains, some 11 million of which were shared by at least two donors. A nearest-neighbor algorithm error-corrected the raw reads and collapsed the reads into unique sequences, merging closely related sequences to remove PCR and sequencing errors. V, D and J gene segments were assigned by aligning CDR3 sequences to IMGT reference sequences. For a sequence to be retained, at least a six-nucleotide match to both a V gene segment and a J gene segment was required. A rearrangement was called productive if the CDR3 had no stop codons and remained in frame with V and J, and every other rearrangement was called non-productive. CDR3 was defined according to IMGT convention as the region running from the second conserved V-encoded cysteine to the conserved J-encoded phenylalanine. The earlier analysis of around 640 of the donors excluded sequences that lacked an unambiguous match to a single V gene segment. An earlier analysis of 450 to 650 of the donors called V segments functional above 56.7% productive rearrangements and segregating when the between-donor standard deviation exceeded 5%. To diagnose cytomegalovirus status from the catalog of TCR beta chain sequences, a statistical classification framework was built. In a later analysis, V and J genes were assigned by comparing TCR nucleotide sequences against IMGT/GENE-DB human TR gene sequences. Using the TCRdist pipeline, a later analysis assigned CDR3 sequences along with most-parsimonious VDJ recombination scenarios. In a later analysis, each TCR beta chain was defined by its CDR3 amino acid sequence together with its V-gene family, and reads without a unique V-gene family were excluded. To address suspected cross-contamination and a sequencing artifact, a later analysis removed roughly 580 highly shared, low-generation-probability nucleotide sequences. A later analysis calculated a clonal expansion index for each public chain from normalized within-repertoire ranks of inferred template counts. Generation probabilities in a later analysis came from a VDJ recombination model fitted to out-of-frame rearrangements, and those results were checked against IGoR. A later analysis scored TCR-TCR, TCR-HLA and TCR-CMV co-occurrence with hypergeometric tests, applying a repertoire-size bias correction to TCR pairs. False discovery rates were estimated in a later analysis by permuting HLA or CMV assignments 20 times. In a later analysis, co-occurring TCRs were grouped using DBSCAN, and TCRdist sequence similarity was added for clustering within HLA-allele-positive subsets. Repertoires with fewer than 30,000 or more than 120,000 public chains were left out of co-occurrence clustering, as were about 5 repertoires with anomalous nucleotide sharing. TCRdb retrieved this table from immuneACCESS and kept in-frame rearrangements only. Not all clones are present; in checked studies, unresolved V genes account for under half, and no reason is known for the remainder. The DNA was the basis for D and trimming; V, J and clone size are from that table. The sample contains some 130,000 clones, 55% to 75% of them found a single time. Roughly 3% of the sample lies in the top ten.

In total, just over 650 healthy bone marrow donors made up the cohort. At the time of sampling, every cohort member was nominally healthy, though immune exposures that went unrecorded were likely present. CMV serostatus was positive for about 270 and negative for about 55% of the roughly 670 cohort members, and was not recorded for this donor. Each donor provided a peripheral blood sample, and peripheral blood mononuclear cells were used for TCR beta sequencing. Genomic DNA extraction from the blood cell samples was performed with the Qiagen DNeasy Blood Extraction Kit. In the case of this clone: The specificity of this receptor is unknown. Per-nucleotide qualities are absent, and no much larger clonotype sits a single base away.

The germline V gene supplies CDR1 LGHNA and CDR2 YNFKEQ. The germline V end is reduced by 7 bases and the J end by 4 bases; junction bases left unmatched: 16. From the cysteine up to the phenylalanine, the CDR3 has a length of 18 residues. Left in the record is the CDR3 DNA by itself, 54 bases read in frame from the first base. The TCR was taken from a human donor in good health. The sequenced sample consisted of PBMCs. The chain is encoded by TRBV4-2 joined to TRBJ1-3; 10 junctional bases match TRBD1. The bases read TGTGCCAGCACCGTGGCGGGACAGGGGAAAGTTATGGGAAACACCATATATTTT. The translation is CASTVAGQGKVMGNTIYF.